These 17 T cell receptor beta chains share one sample of origin, sequenced in a study of T cells in Graves' hyperthyroidism and ophthalmopathy. TCR beta CDR3 sequences were amplified from RNA transcripts. During a first-round RT-PCR of the TCR CDR3, the HTBI primer set was used. Each CDR3 protein gets one entry after TCRdb re-called the multiplex PCR reads with MiXCR. The sample has around 480,000 distinct CDR3 sequences, roughly an eighth seen once. Sequencing was carried out using blood. The source of these receptors is a woman between 18 and 30 years old with Graves' hyperthyroidism.

The chain links TRBV9 to TRBJ1-6; tentative D call: TRBD1 (5 bases). The CDR3 extends over 15 amino acids. V was clipped by 0 bases and J by 8 bases, with 12 bases between them. The germline V gene encodes CDR1 SGDLS and CDR2 YYNGEE. This chain's CDR3 is CASSVAAGLDSPLHF. The DNA for the CDR3 is TGTGCCAGCAGCGTAGCCGCAGGGTTGGATTCACCCCTCCACTTT.

Many counts were recorded for this clonotype. This chain uses TRBV9 with TRBJ2-2; 9 bases align to TRBD1. V was pared by 4 bases and J by 6 bases, with 10 bases of the junction left unmatched. The CDR3 covers 16 residues. Germline CDR1 is SGDLS and CDR2 is YYNGEE. This chain's CDR3 is CASSTRTGVKSGELFF. CDR3 nucleotide sequence: TGTGCCAGCAGCACTCGGACAGGGGTAAAATCCGGGGAGCTGTTTTTT.

This chain links TRBV6-2 or TRBV6-3 with TRBJ1-1; D is unclear. Germline CDR1 is MNHEY and CDR2 is SVGEGT. V lost 5 bases to trimming and J lost 5 bases, with 12 bases between them. The CDR3 is 13 amino acids. The DNA for the CDR3 is TGTGCCAGCAGTGCTGACTGGATAACTGAAGCTTTCTTT. Its translation is CASSADWITEAFF.

There are a few counts of this clonotype. The chain recombines TRBV11-2 with TRBJ1-2, with D unresolved. CDR3 length equals 14 residues. Germline CDR1 reads SGHAT; CDR2 reads FQNNGV. The V end was cut by 3 bases, the J end by 8 bases, with 16 bases between. The CDR3 loop reads CASSLGFGIEGYTF. The CDR3 nucleotides are TGTGCCAGCAGCTTGGGCTTTGGCATCGAGGGCTACACCTTC.

This clonotype showed up just a few times. V gene TRBV30 combines with J gene TRBJ2-3, with a possible D match to TRBD2 (6 bases). Germline assignment: CDR1 GTSNPN and CDR2 SVGIG (reference sequence). The CDR3 is made up of 17 amino acids. Trimming removed 4 bases from V and 1 base from J, with 21 bases in between. In nucleotides, the CDR3 is TGTGCCTGGACCCAACGCCGGGACTCGTATGGCACAGATACGCAGTATTTT. Translated, it gives CAWTQRRDSYGTDTQYF. The variable domain in full, completed from reference TRBV30 and TRBJ2-3, reads SQTIHQWPATLVQPVGSPLSLECTVEGTSNPNLYWYRQAAGRGLQLLFYSVGIGQISSEVPQNLSASRPQDRQFILSSKKLLLSDSGFYLCAWTQRRDSYGTDTQYFGPGTRLTVL.

This clonotype appeared many times. This chain joins TRBV12-5 and TRBJ2-3; 12 bases match TRBD2. J was trimmed by 3 bases and V by 3 bases; bases with no gene match: 1. Germline V lookup: CDR1 LGHNT, CDR2 FRNRAP. The CDR3 length is 15 residues. This chain's CDR3 is CASGFTSGRTDTQYF. CDR3 DNA sequence: TGTGCTAGTGGTTTCACTAGCGGGAGGACAGATACGCAGTATTTT.

This rearrangement joins TRBV27 to TRBJ2-1; 10 nucleotides line up with TRBD2. From germline, CDR1 is MNHEY and CDR2 SMNVEV (reference sequence). V dropped 2 bases and J dropped 8; count of bases not matched to a gene: 6. The CDR3 has 15 amino acids. As DNA, the CDR3 is TGTGCCAGCAGTTTAATACTAGCGGGGCTACATGAGCAGTTCTTC. Protein product: CASSLILAGLHEQFF.

The gene calls are TRBV29-1 and TRBJ1-2; unclear D gene. The CDR3 covers 13 residues. Trimming removed 2 bases from V and 8 bases from J, with 15 bases in between. Looked up from germline, CDR1 is SQVTM and CDR2 is ANQGSEA. CDR3 sequence (DNA): TGCAGCGTTGAACGGCCGGACGTTGGGGGCTACACCTTC. Protein sequence: CSVERPDVGGYTF.

This clonotype has just a few counts. This chain links TRBV20-1 with TRBJ2-3; 11 bases fit TRBD2. This CDR3 has 14 residues. The V segment lost 6 bases and the J segment 2 bases; nucleotides outside the gene matches: 4. The germline V gene has CDR1 DFQATT and CDR2 SNEGSKA (reference sequence). The CDR3 sequence is CSAISGRATDTQYF. CDR3 nucleotides: TGCAGTGCCATTAGCGGGAGGGCCACAGATACGCAGTATTTT.

The genes are TRBV5-1 and TRBJ1-2; D is unresolved. Germline values: CDR1 SGHRS, CDR2 YFSETQ. V gave up 3 bases and J gave up 0 bases, with 12 bases separating them. This CDR3 has 15 residues. Here the CDR3 DNA reads TGCGCCAGCAGCTCGGATCCCGGTTCTAACTATGGCTACACCTTC. It specifies CASSSDPGSNYGYTF.

Concerning this clonotype itself: A junction boundary mismatches the germline segment, possibly from a read error. This chain connects TRBV30 to TRBJ1-2, with 7 bases identical to TRBD1. CDR3 length equals 13 residues. Germline values: CDR1 GTSNPN, CDR2 SVGIG (reference sequence). The CDR3: CACLTGLNYGFTF. Written as DNA, the CDR3 is TGTGCCTGCCTGACAGGGTTAAACTACGGCTTCACCTTC. Based on the CDR3 plus reference TRBV30 and TRBJ1-2, the full variable domain is SQTIHQWPATLVQPVGSPLSLECTVEGTSNPNLYWYRQAAGRGLQLLFYSVGIGQISSEVPQNLSASRPQDRQFILSSKKLLLSDSGFYLCACLTGLNYGFTFGSGTRLTVV.

This clonotype was seen at least ten times. J is TRBJ2-7 and V is TRBV11-2; no clear D gene. The CDR3 spans 14 residues. V gave up 5 bases and J gave up 2 bases, with 13 bases separating them. Germline-derived CDR1 and CDR2 are SGHAT and FQNNGV. The CDR3 spells CASSHPGRTYEQYV. In nucleotides, the CDR3 is TGTGCCAGCAGCCACCCCGGACGGACCTACGAGCAGTACGTC.

This clonotype has ten or more counts. V usage is TRBV12-5 and J usage is TRBJ1-2, with 10 bases aligning to TRBD1. This CDR3 region has 18 residues. Germline CDR1 and CDR2: LGHNT and FRNRAP. J gave up 1 base and V 2 bases, and 10 bases lay outside the gene matches. The CDR3 sequence: CASGLSRGRTGGNYGYTF. The CDR3 DNA is TGTGCTAGTGGTTTGTCACGAGGGAGGACAGGGGGTAACTATGGCTACACCTTC.

The sample holds a few counts of this clonotype. The chain joins TRBV7-9 to TRBJ1-5; D unclear. The V end lost 0 bases, the J end lost 0 bases, and 12 bases lay between the germline ends. Germline V CDR1 and CDR2: SEHNR, FQNEAQ (reference sequence). CDR3 size: 17 residues. The CDR3 region is CASSLATGRNSNQPQHF. In DNA form, the CDR3 reads TGTGCCAGCAGCTTAGCGACCGGCAGGAATAGCAATCAGCCCCAGCATTTT.

This clonotype occurred many times. J is TRBJ2-2 and V is TRBV2; D is ambiguous. Germline CDR1 SNHLY, CDR2 FYNNEI. Trimming removed 6 bases at V and 4 bases at J, with 6 bases between. The CDR3 consists of 12 residues. The CDR3 is CASRMGTGELFF. In DNA form, the CDR3 reads TGTGCCAGCAGAATGGGCACCGGGGAGCTGTTTTTT.

The rearrangement uses TRBV3-1 and TRBJ2-7; 10 bases fit TRBD2. Germline-derived CDR1 and CDR2 are LGHDT and YNNKEL (reference sequence). V was pared by 3 bases and J by 6 bases, with 5 bases of the junction left unmatched. This CDR3 comprises 14 residues. This chain's CDR3 is CASSHPGLASEQYF. In nucleotides, the CDR3 is TGTGCCAGCAGCCACCCGGGACTAGCGTCCGAGCAGTACTTC.

In this sample, this clonotype turned up many times. This chain links TRBV5-1 with TRBJ1-5; D gene unclear. The germline V and J ends were trimmed by 0 bases and 6 bases, with 13 bases remaining between them. The length of the CDR3 is 15 residues. Germline V gives CDR1 SGHRS, CDR2 YFSETQ. CDR3 nucleotides: TGCGCCAGCAGCTTGGAACTTTCCCAGCGTCAGCCCCAGCATTTT. Translating it yields CASSLELSQRQPQHF.